This TCR beta chain was identified during a study of molecular identifiers for immune sequencing clone quantification. CDR1 is SGHTA, CDR2 FQGNSA, per germline. CDR3 length equals 15 residues. V dropped 0 bases and J dropped 4 bases, with 12 bases sitting between them. TCRdb re-called the PCR reads through MiXCR, storing one row per CDR3 protein. The data contain about 640,000 distinct CDR3 sequences, just under 20% of them seen just once; the ten biggest clones take up roughly 0.9%. This clonotype was seen ten or more times. The specimen was naive CD8+ T cells from blood, with Jurkat cell RNA spiked in. Documented subset: FACS-sorted CD8+CD4-CCR7+CD45RA+ naive T cells. This TCR was recovered from a human donor in good health. Some libraries in this study had Jurkat cell RNA spiked in. The J gene is TRBJ2-5, the V gene TRBV7-2; a possible D gene is TRBD1 (6 bases). The CDR3 here is CASSLAGGWGETQYF. The CDR3 nucleotides are TGTGCCAGCAGCTTAGCAGGGGGTTGGGGAGAGACCCAGTACTTC.